The 8 T cell receptor beta chains reported below all come from one sample, sequenced in a study of blood T cell repertoires in COVID-19. Only in-frame clones appear in the TCRdb table, and some are missing; sequencing was by immunoSEQ multiplex PCR. Of about 250,000 clones listed, over 65% were seen once; the top ten hold about 3%. The material sequenced was peripheral blood. The receptors come from a woman of 80 years or more with acute or convalescent COVID-19.

The chain couples TRBV4-3 to TRBJ1-4, with D maybe TRBD1 (5 bases). Per the germline V gene, CDR1 is LGHNA and CDR2 is YSLEER. The CDR3 spans 16 residues. Trimming shortened V by 0 bases and J by 5 bases, and 13 bases separated the two germline ends. CDR3: CASSQDPQAYNEKLFF. Written as DNA, the CDR3 is TGCGCCAGCAGCCAAGATCCACAGGCCTACAATGAAAAACTGTTTTTT.

Concerning this clone itself: This same CDR3 is encoded by further DNA sequences in the sample. This chain links TRBV5-1 with TRBJ1-6; 7 positions agree with TRBD1. Germline-derived CDR1 and CDR2 are SGHRS and YFSETQ. The CDR3 spans 14 residues. Trimming at V came to 4 bases and at J to 5 bases, leaving 3 bases not matched to a gene. The CDR3 is CASSRDRDNSPLHF. CDR3 DNA: TGCGCCAGCAGCCGGGACAGAGATAATTCACCCCTCCACTTT.

CDR3 residues: CASSPDWTGELFF. CDR3 nucleotides: TGCGCCAGCAGCCCGGACTGGACCGGGGAGCTGTTTTTT. The chain joins TRBV5-1 to TRBJ2-2, with D maybe TRBD2 (5 bases). The V end was cut by 4 bases, the J end by 5 bases, with 9 bases between. Germline CDR1 SGHRS, CDR2 YFSETQ. The CDR3 consists of 13 residues.

The chain couples TRBV18 to TRBJ2-2; 8 positions match TRBD1. Unmatched junction bases numbered 3, after V lost 6 bases and J lost 0 bases. Germline CDR1 reads KGHSH; CDR2 reads LQKENI. This CDR3 region has 15 residues. This CDR3 is CASSTQGANTGELFF. CDR3 sequence (DNA): TGTGCCAGCTCCACACAGGGGGCGAACACCGGGGAGCTGTTTTTT. The complete variable domain, with remaining parts taken from reference TRBV18 and TRBJ2-2, reads NAGVMQNPRHLVRRRGQEARLRCSPMKGHSHVYWYRQLPEEGLKFMVYLQKENIIDESGMPKERFSAEFPKEGPSILRIQQVVRGDSAAYFCASSTQGANTGELFFGEGSRLTVL.

The V and J genes are TRBV18 and TRBJ1-2, with D tentatively TRBD1 (5 bases). The CDR3 totals 16 residues. Germline-derived CDR1 and CDR2 are KGHSH and LQKENI. Trimming took off 3 bases at V and 5 bases at J, with 19 bases between the two ends. The CDR3 coding sequence is TGTGCCAGCTCACCCAACTCGGGACGGGCGGGGTATGGCTACACCTTC. Its translation is CASSPNSGRAGYGYTF.

The chain links TRBV11-3 to TRBJ1-5; D is possibly TRBD1 (6 bases). V lost 5 bases and J lost 1, with 12 bases in between. The germline CDR1 and CDR2 sequences are SGHNT and YENEEA. This CDR3 has 15 residues. The chain's CDR3 is CASSPEGESNQPQHF. The CDR3 DNA sequence: TGTGCCAGCAGCCCCGAGGGGGAAAGCAATCAGCCCCAGCATTTT.

The V gene is TRBV11-3, the J gene TRBJ2-5; 10 positions match TRBD1. CDR1 is SGHNT, CDR2 YENEEA, per germline. This CDR3 comprises 17 residues. The J segment lost 4 bases and the V segment lost 1 base, leaving 9 bases of the junction unmatched. Written as DNA, the CDR3 is TGTGCCAGCAGCTTAGGATCGATGACAGGGGGCCGAGAGACCCAGTACTTC. The encoded protein is CASSLGSMTGGRETQYF.

This clone appeared a few times. J is TRBJ2-5 and V is TRBV2; TRBD2 agrees at 7 bases. The CDR3 length is 15 residues. Per germline, CDR1 SNHLY and CDR2 FYNNEI. The trim removed 3 bases at V and 2 bases at J, leaving 6 bases unmatched. As DNA, the CDR3 is TGTGCCAGCAGTGAGGCGGGGGTACGTCAAGAGACCCAGTACTTC. Its translation is CASSEAGVRQETQYF.